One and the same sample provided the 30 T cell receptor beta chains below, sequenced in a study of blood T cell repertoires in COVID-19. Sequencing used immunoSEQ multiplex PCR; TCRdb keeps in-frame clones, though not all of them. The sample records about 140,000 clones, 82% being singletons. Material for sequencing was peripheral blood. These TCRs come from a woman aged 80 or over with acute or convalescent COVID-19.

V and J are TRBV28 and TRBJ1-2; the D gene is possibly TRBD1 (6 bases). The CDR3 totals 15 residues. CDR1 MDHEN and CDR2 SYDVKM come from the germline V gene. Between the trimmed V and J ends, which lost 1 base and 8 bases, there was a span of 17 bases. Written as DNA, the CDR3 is TGTGCCAGCAGTTTATACCCAGGGGAGTATGGGGGCTACACCTTC. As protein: CASSLYPGEYGGYTF.

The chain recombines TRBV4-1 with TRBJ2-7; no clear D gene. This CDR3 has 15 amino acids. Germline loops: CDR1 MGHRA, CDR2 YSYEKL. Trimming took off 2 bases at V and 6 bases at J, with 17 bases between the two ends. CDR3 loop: CASSQMNSDSGEQYF. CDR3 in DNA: TGCGCCAGCAGCCAAATGAACAGTGATTCCGGCGAGCAGTACTTC.

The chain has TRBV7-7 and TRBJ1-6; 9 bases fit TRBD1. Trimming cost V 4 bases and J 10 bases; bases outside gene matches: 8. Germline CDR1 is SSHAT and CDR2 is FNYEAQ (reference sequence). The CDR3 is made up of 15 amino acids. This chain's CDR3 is CASSSSRDRDSPLHF. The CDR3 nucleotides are TGTGCCAGCAGCTCATCCCGGGACAGGGACTCACCCCTCCACTTT.

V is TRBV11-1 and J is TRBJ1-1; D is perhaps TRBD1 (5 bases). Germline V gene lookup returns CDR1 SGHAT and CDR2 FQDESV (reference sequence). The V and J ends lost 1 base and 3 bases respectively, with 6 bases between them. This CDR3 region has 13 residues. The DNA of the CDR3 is TGTGCCAGCAGCTTAGTGACAGACACTGAAGCTTTCTTT. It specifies CASSLVTDTEAFF.

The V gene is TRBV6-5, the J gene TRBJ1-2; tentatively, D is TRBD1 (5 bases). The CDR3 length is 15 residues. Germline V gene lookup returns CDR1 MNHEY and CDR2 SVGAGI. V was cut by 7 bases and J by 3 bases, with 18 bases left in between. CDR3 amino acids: CASTKSGGLDYGYTF. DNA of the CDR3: TGTGCCAGCACCAAATCGGGGGGTTTGGACTATGGCTACACCTTC.

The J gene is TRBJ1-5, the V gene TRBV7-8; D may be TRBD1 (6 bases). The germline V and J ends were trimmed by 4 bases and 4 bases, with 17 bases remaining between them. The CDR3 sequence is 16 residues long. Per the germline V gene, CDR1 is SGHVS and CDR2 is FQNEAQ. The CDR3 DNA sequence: TGTGCCAGCAGCTCAAGACCAAAGCAGGGGAATCAGCCCCAGCATTTT. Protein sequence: CASSSRPKQGNQPQHF. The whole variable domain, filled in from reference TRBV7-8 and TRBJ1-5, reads GAGVSQSPRYKVAKRGQDVALRCDPISGHVSLFWYQQALGQGPEFLTYFQNEAQLDKSGLPSDRFFAERPEGSVSTLKIQRTQQEDSAVYLCASSSRPKQGNQPQHFGDGTRLSIL.

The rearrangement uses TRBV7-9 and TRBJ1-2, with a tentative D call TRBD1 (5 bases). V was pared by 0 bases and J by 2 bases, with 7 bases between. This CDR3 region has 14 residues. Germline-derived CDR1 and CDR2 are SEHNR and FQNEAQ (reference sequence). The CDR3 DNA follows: TGTGCCAGCAGCTTAGCCAGGGCAAACTATGGCTACACCTTC. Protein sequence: CASSLARANYGYTF.

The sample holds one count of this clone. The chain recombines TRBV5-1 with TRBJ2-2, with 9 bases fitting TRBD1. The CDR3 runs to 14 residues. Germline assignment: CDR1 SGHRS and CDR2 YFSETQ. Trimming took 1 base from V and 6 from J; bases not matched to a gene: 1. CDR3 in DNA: TGCGCCAGCAGCTTGACAGGGGGCCCCGGGGAGCTGTTTTTT. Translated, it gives CASSLTGGPGELFF.

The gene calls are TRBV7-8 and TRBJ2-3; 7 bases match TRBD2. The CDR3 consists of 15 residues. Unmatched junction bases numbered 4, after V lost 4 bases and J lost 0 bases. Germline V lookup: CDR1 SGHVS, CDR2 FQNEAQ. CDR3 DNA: TGTGCCAGCAGCTCGAAGCGGGGCAGCACAGATACGCAGTATTTT. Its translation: CASSSKRGSTDTQYF. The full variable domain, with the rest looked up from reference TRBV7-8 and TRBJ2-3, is GAGVSQSPRYKVAKRGQDVALRCDPISGHVSLFWYQQALGQGPEFLTYFQNEAQLDKSGLPSDRFFAERPEGSVSTLKIQRTQQEDSAVYLCASSSKRGSTDTQYFGPGTRLTVL.

The CDR3 bases are TGTGCCAGCAGCCCGGGACAGGTGAACACTGAAGCTTTCTTT. It is translated as CASSPGQVNTEAFF. The chain carries TRBV6-5 and TRBJ1-1; 8 bases align to TRBD1. The V segment lost 6 bases and the J segment 0 bases; nucleotides outside the gene matches: 3. Germline loops: CDR1 MNHEY, CDR2 SVGAGI. The CDR3 has 14 residues.

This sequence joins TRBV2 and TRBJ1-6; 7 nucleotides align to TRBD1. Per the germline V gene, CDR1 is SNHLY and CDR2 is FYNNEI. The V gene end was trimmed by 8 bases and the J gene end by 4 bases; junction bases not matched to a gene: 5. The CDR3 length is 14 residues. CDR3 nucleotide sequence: TGTGCCAGCGGGGACAGTACTTATAATTCACCCCTCCACTTT. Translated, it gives CASGDSTYNSPLHF.

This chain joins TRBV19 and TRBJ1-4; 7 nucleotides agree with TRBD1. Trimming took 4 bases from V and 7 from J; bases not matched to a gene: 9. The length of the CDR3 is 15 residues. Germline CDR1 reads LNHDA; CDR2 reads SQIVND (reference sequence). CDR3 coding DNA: TGTGCCAGTAGTACCGGACAGCGACAGGGTGAAAAACTGTTTTTT. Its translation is CASSTGQRQGEKLFF.

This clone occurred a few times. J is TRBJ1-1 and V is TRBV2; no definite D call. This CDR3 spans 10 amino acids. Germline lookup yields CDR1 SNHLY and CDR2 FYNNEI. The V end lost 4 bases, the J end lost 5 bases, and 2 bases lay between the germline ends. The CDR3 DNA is TGTGCCAGCAGTGTAACTGAAGCTTTCTTT. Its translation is CASSVTEAFF.

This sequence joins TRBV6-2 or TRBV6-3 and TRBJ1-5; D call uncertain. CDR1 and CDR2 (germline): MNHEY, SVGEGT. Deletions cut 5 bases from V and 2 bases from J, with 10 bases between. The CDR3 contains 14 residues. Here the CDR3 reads CASSLGNRNQPQHF. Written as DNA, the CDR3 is TGTGCCAGCAGTCTCGGGAACCGCAATCAGCCCCAGCATTTT.

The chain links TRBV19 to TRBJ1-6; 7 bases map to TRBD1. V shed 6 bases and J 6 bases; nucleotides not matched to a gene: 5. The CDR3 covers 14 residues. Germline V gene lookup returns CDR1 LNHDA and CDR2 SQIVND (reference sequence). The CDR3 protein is CASREGQSNSPLHF. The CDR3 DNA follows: TGTGCCAGTAGAGAGGGACAGTCTAATTCACCCCTCCACTTT.

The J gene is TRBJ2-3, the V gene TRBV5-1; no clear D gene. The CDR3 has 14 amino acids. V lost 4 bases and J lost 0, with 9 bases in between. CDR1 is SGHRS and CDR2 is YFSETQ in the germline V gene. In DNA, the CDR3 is TGCGCCAGCAGCCCCGTTATTAGCACAGATACGCAGTATTTT. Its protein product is CASSPVISTDTQYF.

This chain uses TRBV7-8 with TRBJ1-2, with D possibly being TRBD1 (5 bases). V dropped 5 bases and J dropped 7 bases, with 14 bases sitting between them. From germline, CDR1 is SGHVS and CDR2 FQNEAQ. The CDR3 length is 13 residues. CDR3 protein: CASSRDGDFGYTF. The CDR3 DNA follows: TGTGCCAGCAGCCGAGACGGGGACTTTGGCTACACCTTC.

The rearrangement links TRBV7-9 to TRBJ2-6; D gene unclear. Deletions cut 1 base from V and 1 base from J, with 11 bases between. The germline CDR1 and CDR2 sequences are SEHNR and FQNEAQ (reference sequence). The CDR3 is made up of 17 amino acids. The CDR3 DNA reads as TGTGCCAGCAGCTTAGTGCAGACCAGGTCTGGGGCCAACGTCCTGACTTTC. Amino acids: CASSLVQTRSGANVLTF.

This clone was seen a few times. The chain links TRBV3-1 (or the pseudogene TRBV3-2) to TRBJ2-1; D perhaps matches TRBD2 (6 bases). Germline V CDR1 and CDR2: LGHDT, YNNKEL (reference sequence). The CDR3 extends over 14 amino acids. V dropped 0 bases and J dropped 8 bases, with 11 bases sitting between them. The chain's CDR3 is CASSQDGGWDEQFF. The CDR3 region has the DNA TGTGCCAGCAGCCAAGATGGAGGGTGGGATGAGCAGTTCTTC.

The CDR3, as DNA: TGTGCCAGCAGCCAAGCAGGTGCACCCCTCCACTTT. It translates to CASSQAGAPLHF. This sequence joins TRBV4-2 and TRBJ1-6; D is unclear. The germline V gene has CDR1 LGHNA and CDR2 YNFKEQ. V gave up 1 base and J gave up 11 bases, with 6 bases separating them. There are 12 residues in the CDR3.

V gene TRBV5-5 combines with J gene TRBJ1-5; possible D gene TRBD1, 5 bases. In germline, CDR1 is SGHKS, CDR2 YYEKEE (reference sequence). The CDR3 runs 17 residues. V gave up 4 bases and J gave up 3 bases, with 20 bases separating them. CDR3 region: CASSQTPSTAFNQPQHF. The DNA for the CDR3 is TGTGCCAGCAGCCAAACCCCATCGACAGCTTTCAATCAGCCCCAGCATTTT.

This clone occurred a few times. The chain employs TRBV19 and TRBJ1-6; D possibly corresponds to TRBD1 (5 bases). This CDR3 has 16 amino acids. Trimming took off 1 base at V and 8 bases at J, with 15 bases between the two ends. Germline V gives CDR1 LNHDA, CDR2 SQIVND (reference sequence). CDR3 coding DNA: TGTGCCAGTAGTATAGTTGGGGGGTTCGGTGATTCACCCCTCCACTTT. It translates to CASSIVGGFGDSPLHF.

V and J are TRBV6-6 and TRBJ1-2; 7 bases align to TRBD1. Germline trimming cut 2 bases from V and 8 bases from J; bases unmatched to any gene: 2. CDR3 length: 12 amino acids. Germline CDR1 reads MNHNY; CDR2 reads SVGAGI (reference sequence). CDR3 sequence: CASSYRGRGYTF. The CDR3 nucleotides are TGTGCCAGCAGTTACAGGGGGCGAGGCTACACCTTC.

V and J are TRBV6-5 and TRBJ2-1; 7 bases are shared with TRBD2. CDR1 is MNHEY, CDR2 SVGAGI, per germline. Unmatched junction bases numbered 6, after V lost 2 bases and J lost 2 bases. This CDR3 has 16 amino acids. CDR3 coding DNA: TGTGCCAGCAGTTACGTCGGGGGGAGACCCTACAATGAGCAGTTCTTC. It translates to CASSYVGGRPYNEQFF.

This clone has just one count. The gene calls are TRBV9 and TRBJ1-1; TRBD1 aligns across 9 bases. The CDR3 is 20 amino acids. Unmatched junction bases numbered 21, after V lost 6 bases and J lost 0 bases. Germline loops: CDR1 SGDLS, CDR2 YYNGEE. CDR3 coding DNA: TGTGCCAGCATCGGAGCCACAGGGGGCTTATTCCCCGGCATGAACACTGAAGCTTTCTTT. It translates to CASIGATGGLFPGMNTEAFF.

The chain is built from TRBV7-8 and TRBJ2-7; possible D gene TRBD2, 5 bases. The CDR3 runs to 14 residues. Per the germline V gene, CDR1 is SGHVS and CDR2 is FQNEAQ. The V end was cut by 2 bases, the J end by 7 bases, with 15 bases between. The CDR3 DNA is TGTGCCAGCAGCTTATATACGGGATCAGAGGAGCAGTACTTC. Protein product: CASSLYTGSEEQYF.

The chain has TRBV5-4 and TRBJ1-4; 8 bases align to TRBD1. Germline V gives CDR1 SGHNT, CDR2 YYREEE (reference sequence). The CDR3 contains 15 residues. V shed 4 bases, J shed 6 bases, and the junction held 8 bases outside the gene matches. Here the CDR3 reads CASSTQTGEDEKLFF. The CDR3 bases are TGTGCCAGCAGCACACAGACAGGGGAGGATGAAAAACTGTTTTTT.

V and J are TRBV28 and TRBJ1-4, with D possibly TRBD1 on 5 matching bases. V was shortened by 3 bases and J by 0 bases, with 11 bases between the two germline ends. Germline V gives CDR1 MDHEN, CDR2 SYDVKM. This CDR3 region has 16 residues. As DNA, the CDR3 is TGTGCCAGCAGTTTCCGGGGGGTCGCAACTAATGAAAAACTGTTTTTT. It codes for CASSFRGVATNEKLFF.

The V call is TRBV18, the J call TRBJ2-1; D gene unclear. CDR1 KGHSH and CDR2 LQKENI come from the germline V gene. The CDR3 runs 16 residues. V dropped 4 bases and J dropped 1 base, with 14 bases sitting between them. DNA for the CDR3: TGTGCCAGCTCACTGTCCGCAACTCCTTCCTACAATGAGCAGTTCTTC. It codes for CASSLSATPSYNEQFF.

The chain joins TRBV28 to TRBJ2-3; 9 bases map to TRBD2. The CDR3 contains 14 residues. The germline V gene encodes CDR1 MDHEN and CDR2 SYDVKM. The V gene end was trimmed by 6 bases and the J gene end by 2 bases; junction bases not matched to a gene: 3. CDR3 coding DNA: TGTGCCAGCAGGGGCGGGAGGGCCACAGATACGCAGTATTTT. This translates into CASRGGRATDTQYF.